What follows are 11 T cell receptor beta chains derived from one specimen sequenced in a study of cytomegalovirus exposure and HLA in healthy donors. PCR was performed using 60 Vbeta and 13 Jbeta primers. Clones were read by immunoSEQ multiplex PCR, and TCRdb kept only the in-frame ones, dropping some. The sample lists over 100,000 clones; roughly 70% were seen once. Material for sequencing was PBMCs. Receptors were obtained from a man aged 40-55 years in good health and CMV-seropositive.

The V and J genes are TRBV5-4 and TRBJ2-1; 7 bases map to TRBD1. Germline CDR1 and CDR2: SGHNT and YYREEE (reference sequence). V dropped 3 bases and J dropped 1; count of bases not matched to a gene: 10. The CDR3 covers 17 residues. The CDR3 DNA reads as TGTGCCAGCAGCTCAAAACAGGGGACCAGATCCTACAATGAGCAGTTCTTC. Its protein is CASSSKQGTRSYNEQFF.

This sequence joins TRBV11-2 and TRBJ2-4, with 11 bases that match TRBD2. The CDR3 runs to 19 residues. Trimming took 1 base from V and 0 from J; bases not matched to a gene: 8. Looked up from germline, CDR1 is SGHAT and CDR2 is FQNNGV. The CDR3: CASSLARTSGPSAKNIQYF. CDR3 DNA: TGTGCCAGCAGCTTAGCCCGGACTAGCGGGCCTTCAGCCAAAAACATTCAGTACTTC.

J is TRBJ2-2 and V is TRBV19; D perhaps matches TRBD2 (6 bases). From germline, CDR1 is LNHDA and CDR2 SQIVND (reference sequence). The CDR3 covers 14 residues. Deletions cut 4 bases from V and 6 bases from J, with 12 bases between. The CDR3 sequence is CASSNRREAGELFF. The CDR3 nucleotides read TGTGCCAGTAGTAATCGCAGGGAGGCCGGGGAGCTGTTTTTT.

The V gene is TRBV7-9, the J gene TRBJ1-2, with 8 bases aligning to TRBD1. In germline, CDR1 is SEHNR, CDR2 FQNEAQ (reference sequence). CDR3 length: 13 residues. V lost 5 bases and J lost 5; bases outside the gene matches: 4. CDR3 sequence (DNA): TGTGCCAGCAGCAGGACAGGGTATTATGGCTACACCTTC. Translation gives CASSRTGYYGYTF. Supplemented by reference TRBV7-9 and TRBJ1-2, the full variable domain reads DTGVSQNPRHKITKRGQNVTFRCDPISEHNRLYWYRQTLGQGPEFLTYFQNEAQLEKSRLLSDRFSAERPKGSFSTLEIQRTEQGDSAMYLCASSRTGYYGYTFGSGTRLTVV.

J is TRBJ2-7 and V is TRBV29-1; 9 nucleotides align to TRBD1. With 2 bases clipped from V and 7 bases from J, the junction kept 6 bases outside the gene matches. Germline lookup yields CDR1 SQVTM and CDR2 ANQGSEA. The CDR3 runs 13 residues. In DNA form, the CDR3 reads TGCAGCGTTGAATTACAGGGGGCAGGGGAGCAGTACTTC. This gives the protein CSVELQGAGEQYF.

The chain links TRBV10-3 to TRBJ2-3; 7 nucleotides agree with TRBD1. The CDR3 is 18 residues long. CDR1 ENHRY and CDR2 SYGVKD come from the germline V gene. V shed 3 bases and J 0 bases; nucleotides not matched to a gene: 12. As DNA, the CDR3 is TGTGCCATCAGTGATCCTCTAGGGGGCAAAGGGAGCACAGATACGCAGTATTTT. Translating gives CAISDPLGGKGSTDTQYF.

The CDR3 loop is CASSVGGWRTEAFF. The CDR3 bases are TGTGCCAGCAGCGTCGGAGGGTGGCGCACTGAAGCTTTCTTT. The V and J genes are TRBV28 and TRBJ1-1; D gene ambiguous. V lost 6 bases, J lost 4 bases, and 15 bases lay in between. The CDR3 runs to 14 residues. Germline V gene data show CDR1 as MDHEN and CDR2 as SYDVKM.

The V and J genes are TRBV30 and TRBJ1-3; the match to TRBD1 covers 7 bases. The germline V gene has CDR1 GTSNPN and CDR2 SVGIG (reference sequence). The V and J ends lost 2 bases and 5 bases, in that order; junction bases with no gene match: 9. The CDR3 runs 15 residues. CDR3: CAWSRGPLGRNTIYF. The CDR3 bases are TGTGCCTGGAGTAGGGGGCCCCTAGGGCGAAACACCATATATTTT.

V gene TRBV4-1 combines with J gene TRBJ1-1; D possibly corresponds to TRBD1 (6 bases). Germline V gene data show CDR1 as MGHRA and CDR2 as YSYEKL. The V end lost 0 bases, the J end lost 1 base, and 18 bases lay between the germline ends. This CDR3 has 18 amino acids. CDR3 sequence reads: CASSQDPTAQGKNTEAFF. The CDR3 nucleotides are TGCGCCAGCAGCCAAGACCCGACGGCGCAGGGGAAGAACACTGAAGCTTTCTTT.

This sequence joins TRBV7-9 and TRBJ2-1; the match to TRBD2 covers 9 bases. Trimming took 5 bases from V and 6 from J; bases not matched to a gene: 8. The CDR3 covers 15 residues. Germline V gene sequence: CDR1 SEHNR, CDR2 FQNEAQ (reference sequence). The chain's CDR3 is CASSRGSGSVNEQFF. The CDR3 bases are TGTGCCAGCAGCCGGGGTAGCGGGAGCGTCAATGAGCAGTTCTTC.

This rearrangement joins TRBV2 to TRBJ2-2; D uncertain. Trimming pared 1 base from V and 1 base from J, leaving 7 bases between. This CDR3 spans 15 amino acids. The V gene's germline CDR1 is SNHLY and CDR2 FYNNEI. This CDR3 reads CASSEGRLNTGELFF. CDR3 DNA: TGTGCCAGCAGTGAAGGGAGATTGAACACCGGGGAGCTGTTTTTT.